The 32 T cell receptor beta chains below all came from one sample that was sequenced in a study of blood T cell repertoires in COVID-19. Sequenced by immunoSEQ multiplex PCR; TCRdb stores in-frame clones only, minus some. The repertoire has more than 200,000 clones, 87% of them found once; the top ten carry around 6%. Sequenced sample: PBMCs or T cells enriched from blood (not recorded which). These TCRs come from a woman in her 30s with acute COVID-19.

The chain uses TRBV7-8 and TRBJ1-2; 9 bases align to TRBD1. Germline CDR1 and CDR2: SGHVS and FQNEAQ. CDR3 size: 15 residues. J lost 7 bases, V lost 5 bases, and 11 bases had no gene match. Here the CDR3 reads CASSPNRGRIAGYTF. The DNA for the CDR3 is TGTGCCAGCAGCCCCAACAGGGGGCGCATTGCTGGCTACACCTTC.

The chain links TRBV7-2 to TRBJ2-7; 11 bases fit TRBD2. The germline gives CDR1 SGHTA, CDR2 FQGNSA. V gave up 4 bases and J gave up 3 bases; unmatched junction bases: 5. The CDR3 loop spans 15 amino acids. The CDR3 sequence: CASSSIAGGNYEQYF. CDR3 nucleotides: TGTGCCAGCAGCTCAATAGCGGGAGGGAACTACGAGCAGTACTTC.

CDR3 residues: CASSIQPSSGELFF. The CDR3 DNA follows: TGTGCCAGCAGCATACAACCATCGTCCGGGGAGCTGTTTTTT. This rearrangement joins TRBV9 to TRBJ2-2; no clear D. V dropped 4 bases and J dropped 6 bases, with 13 bases sitting between them. The CDR3 covers 14 residues. The germline CDR1 and CDR2 sequences are SGDLS and YYNGEE.

The chain couples TRBV15 to TRBJ1-5; D gene ambiguous. The CDR3 contains 18 residues. Trimming cost V 8 bases and J 2 bases, with 25 bases left between them. Germline lookup yields CDR1 LNHNV and CDR2 YYDKDF (reference sequence). The CDR3 here is CATSPQRTTRHGNQPQHF. In DNA form, the CDR3 reads TGTGCCACCTCCCCCCAGAGAACGACGCGACACGGCAATCAGCCCCAGCATTTT.

This clone was detected once. The chain links TRBV3-1 (or the pseudogene TRBV3-2) to TRBJ2-1; D possibly corresponds to TRBD2 (6 bases). CDR1 LGHDT and CDR2 YNNKEL come from the germline V gene (reference sequence). Trimming stripped 8 bases from V and 8 bases from J, with 13 bases between. The CDR3 has 12 residues. The CDR3 loop reads CASAWRGDEQFF. CDR3 nucleotide sequence: TGTGCCAGCGCGTGGAGGGGTGATGAGCAGTTCTTC.

V gene TRBV24-1 combines with J gene TRBJ2-2, with no clear D. Germline V gene data show CDR1 as KGHDR and CDR2 as SFDVKD. This CDR3 has 16 residues. Trimming took 0 bases from V and 1 from J, leaving 8 bases between them. CDR3 DNA sequence: TGTGCCACCAGTGATTTGGGGCATCGGAACACCGGGGAGCTGTTTTTT. Its protein product is CATSDLGHRNTGELFF.

In this sample, this clone turned up a few times. The chain joins TRBV5-4 to TRBJ2-3; the match to TRBD2 covers 8 bases. There are 17 residues in the CDR3. Germline CDR1 reads SGHNT; CDR2 reads YYREEE (reference sequence). V shed 1 base, J shed 3 bases, and the junction held 10 bases outside the gene matches. CDR3: CASSLLTGRAGTDTQYF. The CDR3 region has the DNA TGTGCCAGCAGCTTGTTGACCGGGAGGGCCGGGACAGATACGCAGTATTTT.

This chain connects TRBV19 to TRBJ1-4; a possible D gene is TRBD1 (5 bases). The CDR3 totals 13 residues. The V gene's germline CDR1 is LNHDA and CDR2 SQIVND (reference sequence). Between the trimmed V and J ends, which lost 3 bases and 17 bases, there was a span of 19 bases. This CDR3 is CASSIGLGQGVFF. The CDR3 DNA is TGTGCCAGTAGTATCGGCTTGGGGCAGGGCGTTTTTTTT. Full variable domain (outside the CDR3, taken from reference TRBV19 and TRBJ1-4): DGGITQSPKYLFRKEGQNVTLSCEQNLNHDAMYWYRQDPGQGLRLIYYSQIVNDFQKGDIAEGYSVSREKKESFPLTVTSAQKNPTAFYLCASSIGLGQGVFFGSGTQLSVL.

The V gene is TRBV15, the J gene TRBJ2-7; tentative D call: TRBD1 (6 bases). The germline CDR1 and CDR2 sequences are LNHNV and YYDKDF (reference sequence). The CDR3 spans 14 residues. V lost 0 bases to trimming and J lost 2 bases, with 8 bases between them. In DNA, the CDR3 is TGTGCCACCAGCAGAGAGGGACAAACCTACGAGCAGTACTTC. Translating it yields CATSREGQTYEQYF.

The rearrangement links TRBV18 to TRBJ2-7; 8 bases are shared with TRBD2. The CDR3 extends over 14 amino acids. Trimming at V came to 4 bases and at J to 4 bases, leaving 6 bases not matched to a gene. The germline CDR1 and CDR2 sequences are KGHSH and LQKENI. The CDR3 here is CASSQGTGGYEQYF. For the CDR3, the DNA is TGTGCCAGCTCACAGGGTACGGGGGGGTACGAGCAGTACTTC.

In this sample, this clone turned up once. V and J are TRBV11-2 and TRBJ2-5; TRBD1 aligns across 9 bases. Per germline, CDR1 SGHAT and CDR2 FQNNGV. The trim removed 3 bases at V and 10 bases at J, leaving 9 bases unmatched. The CDR3 covers 14 residues. In DNA, the CDR3 is TGTGCCAGCAGCTTTGGGGGGACAGGGAGGTTCCAGTACTTC. The encoded protein is CASSFGGTGRFQYF.

V usage is TRBV4-1 and J usage is TRBJ2-7; tentative D call: TRBD1 (5 bases). Between the trimmed V and J ends, which lost 1 base and 2 bases, there was a span of 9 bases. Germline V lookup: CDR1 MGHRA, CDR2 YSYEKL. The CDR3 totals 14 residues. The CDR3 here is CASSQVRGTYEQYF. The CDR3 region has the DNA TGCGCCAGCAGCCAAGTAAGGGGTACCTACGAGCAGTACTTC.

V usage is TRBV23-1 and J usage is TRBJ1-2, with 8 bases aligning to TRBD1. TRBV23-1 is reported as an ORF; its role is uncertain. The CDR3 extends over 15 amino acids. V lost 3 bases and J lost 11; bases outside the gene matches: 14. The CDR3 bases are TGCGCCAGCAGTCACCACGTCAGGGGGCTTGTGGAGTACACCTTC. This sequence encodes CASSHHVRGLVEYTF.

The chain couples TRBV27 to TRBJ1-4; D not certain. Per the germline V gene, CDR1 is MNHEY and CDR2 is SMNVEV (reference sequence). The CDR3 extends over 14 amino acids. Deletions cut 4 bases from V and 6 bases from J, with 12 bases between. The CDR3 DNA reads as TGTGCCAGCAGTTCGGTCGGGTCCCATGAAAAACTGTTTTTT. It is translated as CASSSVGSHEKLFF.

The chain combines TRBV5-4 with TRBJ2-1, with 7 positions matching TRBD2. The V gene's germline CDR1 is SGHNT and CDR2 YYREEE (reference sequence). The CDR3 spans 15 residues. Germline trimming cut 4 bases from V and 7 bases from J; bases unmatched to any gene: 11. The CDR3 sequence is CASSPSGKVVNEQFF. CDR3 DNA sequence: TGTGCCAGCAGCCCCAGCGGGAAGGTAGTAAATGAGCAGTTCTTC.

The rearrangement uses TRBV2 and TRBJ2-1; the match to TRBD2 covers 9 bases. V shed 6 bases and J 7 bases; nucleotides not matched to a gene: 7. From germline, CDR1 is SNHLY and CDR2 FYNNEI. This CDR3 has 14 residues. The CDR3 reads CASRKGLAPNEQFF. The CDR3 DNA follows: TGTGCCAGCAGGAAGGGACTAGCCCCTAATGAGCAGTTCTTC.

The J gene is TRBJ2-3, the V gene TRBV6-1; D gene uncertain. The germline gives CDR1 MNHNS, CDR2 SASEGT. Trimming pared 3 bases from V and 0 bases from J, leaving 10 bases between. This CDR3 is built from 15 residues. CDR3 protein: CASSEVDTSTDTQYF. The CDR3 nucleotides read TGTGCCAGCAGTGAGGTAGACACTAGCACAGATACGCAGTATTTT.

The chain couples TRBV27 to TRBJ1-5; D is unresolved. CDR3 length: 12 residues. Trimming shortened V by 3 bases and J by 4 bases, and 4 bases separated the two germline ends. Germline CDR1 reads MNHEY; CDR2 reads SMNVEV (reference sequence). CDR3 nucleotide sequence: TGTGCCAGCAGTTTTAATAATCAGCCCCAGCATTTT. Its protein product is CASSFNNQPQHF.

This sequence joins TRBV25-1 and TRBJ1-6, with D tentatively TRBD1 (6 bases). CDR1 is MGHDK, CDR2 SYGVNS, per germline. The CDR3 runs to 14 residues. Trimming cost V 4 bases and J 9 bases, with 13 bases left between them. The CDR3 reads CASSGTGLGSPLHF. The CDR3 nucleotides are TGTGCCAGCAGTGGAACAGGGCTCGGTTCACCCCTCCACTTT. Using reference TRBV25-1 and TRBJ1-6 for the parts outside the CDR3, the full variable domain is EADIYQTPRYLVIGTGKKITLECSQTMGHDKMYWYQQDPGMELHLIHYSYGVNSTEKGDLSSESTVSRIRTEHFPLTLESARPSHTSQYLCASSGTGLGSPLHFGNGTRLTVT.

This chain uses TRBV27 with TRBJ2-7, with TRBD2 matching 11 bases. The ends lost 1 base at V and 4 bases at J; junction bases unmatched: 6. There are 16 residues in the CDR3. CDR1 MNHEY and CDR2 SMNVEV come from the germline V gene (reference sequence). CDR3 nucleotide sequence: TGTGCCAGCAGTTTATTGGGCCTAGCGGGGGGATACGAGCAGTACTTC. Amino acid sequence: CASSLLGLAGGYEQYF.

This clone was seen just once. Here the CDR3 reads CASSPSRLADNEQFF. The CDR3 DNA reads TGTGCCAGCAGCCCATCTCGACTAGCGGACAATGAGCAGTTCTTC. The V and J genes are TRBV13 and TRBJ2-1, with 9 bases matching TRBD2. The CDR3 is made up of 15 amino acids. Germline loops: CDR1 PRHDT, CDR2 FYEKMQ (reference sequence). V lost 5 bases and J lost 5; bases outside the gene matches: 7.

In this sample, this clone turned up a few times. The V gene is TRBV30, the J gene TRBJ1-3; no definite D call. The germline CDR1 and CDR2 sequences are GTSNPN and SVGIG (reference sequence). Trimming stripped 2 bases from V and 3 bases from J, with 11 bases between. CDR3 length: 14 residues. The CDR3 bases are TGTGCCTGGAGTTCGGGGTCGGGTGGAAACACCATATATTTT. Amino acids: CAWSSGSGGNTIYF.

This clone was recorded only once. The chain links TRBV9 to TRBJ2-2; D perhaps matches TRBD1 (5 bases). Trimming removed 5 bases at V and 1 base at J, with 9 bases between. CDR3 size: 14 residues. Germline CDR1 and CDR2: SGDLS and YYNGEE. CDR3: CASSTGVNTGELFF. CDR3 DNA: TGTGCCAGCAGTACAGGAGTGAACACCGGGGAGCTGTTTTTT.

The chain employs TRBV29-1 and TRBJ2-7, with a weak D call TRBD1 (6 bases). Trimming stripped 3 bases from V and 2 bases from J, with 14 bases between. The CDR3 has 14 residues. Germline lookup yields CDR1 SQVTM and CDR2 ANQGSEA. CDR3 sequence: CSVEVSGVTYEQYF. Written as DNA, the CDR3 is TGCAGCGTTGAGGTGTCAGGGGTAACCTACGAGCAGTACTTC.

The chain joins TRBV15 to TRBJ2-3; TRBD2 matches at 7 bases. In germline, CDR1 is LNHNV, CDR2 YYDKDF (reference sequence). The junction had 4 bases not matched to a gene; V was cut back by 1 base and J by 3 bases. The CDR3 runs 15 residues. Written as DNA, the CDR3 is TGTGCCACCAGCAGAGGGGGAGGGGTGACAGATACGCAGTATTTT. It translates to CATSRGGGVTDTQYF.

This sequence joins TRBV15 and TRBJ2-3; 7 nucleotides align to TRBD1. CDR1 and CDR2 (germline): LNHNV, YYDKDF (reference sequence). The CDR3 is 18 residues long. V trimming: 2 bases; J trimming: 5 bases; junction bases outside the gene matches: 16. CDR3 sequence reads: CATSRTLTGIVARDTQYF. CDR3 coding DNA: TGTGCCACCAGCAGAACGTTGACAGGGATCGTGGCCAGAGATACGCAGTATTTT. The full variable domain, completed using reference TRBV15 and TRBJ2-3, is DAMVIQNPRYQVTQFGKPVTLSCSQTLNHNVMYWYQQKSSQAPKLLFHYYDKDFNNEADTPDNFQSRRPNTSFCFLDIRSPGLGDTAMYLCATSRTLTGIVARDTQYFGPGTRLTVL.

The chain links TRBV7-9 to TRBJ1-6; unclear D gene. This CDR3 is built from 11 residues. V was trimmed by 3 bases and J by 9 bases, leaving 3 bases between them. The germline V gene has CDR1 SEHNR and CDR2 FQNEAQ (reference sequence). DNA of the CDR3: TGTGCCAGCAGCTTCGGTTCACCCCTCCACTTT. This sequence encodes CASSFGSPLHF.

V and J are TRBV5-1 and TRBJ1-2; D not resolved. This CDR3 region has 15 residues. The germline CDR1 and CDR2 sequences are SGHRS and YFSETQ. V lost 1 base and J 0 bases, leaving 10 bases between the germline ends. In DNA, the CDR3 is TGCGCCAGCAGCTTGAATACAGAAGCTAACTATGGCTACACCTTC. Its translation: CASSLNTEANYGYTF.

The chain carries TRBV11-2 and TRBJ1-6; 7 nucleotides match TRBD1. V lost 2 bases, J lost 7 bases, and 5 bases stayed unmatched. From germline, CDR1 is SGHAT and CDR2 FQNNGV. The CDR3 extends over 15 amino acids. The CDR3 DNA reads TGTGCCAGCAGCTTACGACAGGGTGGCAATTCACCCCTCCACTTT. It encodes CASSLRQGGNSPLHF.

This chain links TRBV5-1 with TRBJ2-3, with 15 bases matching TRBD2. The V and J ends lost 4 bases and 6 bases, in that order; junction bases with no gene match: 3. The CDR3 covers 15 residues. Germline-derived CDR1 and CDR2 are SGHRS and YFSETQ. The DNA of the CDR3 is TGCGCCAGCAGCCCTGGGACTAGCGGGGGGGATACGCAGTATTTT. The encoded protein is CASSPGTSGGDTQYF.

The table lists this clone with a few counts. This chain joins TRBV28 and TRBJ1-2; D remains ambiguous. The V end was cut by 5 bases, the J end by 4 bases, with 14 bases between. Looked up from germline, CDR1 is MDHEN and CDR2 is SYDVKM. The CDR3 has 14 amino acids. CDR3 sequence (DNA): TGTGCCAGCAGTAGAGTTACCCGGGGCTATGGCTACACCTTC. It is translated as CASSRVTRGYGYTF.

The gene calls are TRBV29-1 and TRBJ2-1; perhaps TRBD2 as D (7 bases). The germline V gene has CDR1 SQVTM and CDR2 ANQGSEA. V lost 7 bases to trimming and J lost 4 bases, with 17 bases between them. The CDR3 is 14 amino acids. The CDR3 nucleotides read TGCAGCGGTCACTCGGGGGGCCTTTACAATGAGCAGTTCTTC. Encoded protein: CSGHSGGLYNEQFF.